This T cell receptor beta chain was recorded in a study of blood T cell repertoires in COVID-19. Turning to the study itself: Specimens from acute and convalescent COVID-19 originated in the United States, Italy and Spain.

Germline trimming cut 2 bases from V and 5 bases from J; bases unmatched to any gene: 10. The CDR3 spans 17 residues. Germline assignment: CDR1 SGHRS and CDR2 YFSETQ. Recruited during active infection, patients (from Seattle) were subsequently followed longitudinally. Using immunoSEQ multiplex PCR, the repertoire was profiled, and TCRdb retains in-frame clones only, with some absent. The sample records some 50,000 clones, around 87% being singletons. The source is a woman of 80 years or more with COVID-19, enrolled during active disease. The chain carries TRBV5-1 and TRBJ2-5; 12 nucleotides align to TRBD2. What was sequenced was peripheral blood. CDR3 DNA: TGCGCCAGCAGCTTCACAACGACTAGCGGGAGCGGGGAGACCCAGTACTTC. This codes for CASSFTTTSGSGETQYF. The full variable domain, completed using reference TRBV5-1 and TRBJ2-5, is KAGVTQTPRYLIKTRGQQVTLSCSPISGHRSVSWYQQTPGQGLQFLFEYFSETQRNKGNFPGRFSGRQFSNSRSEMNVSTLELGDSALYLCASSFTTTSGSGETQYFGPGTRLLVL.